What follows is one T cell receptor (beta chain) and its context. Original processing methods: Scientists estimated how many nucleated cells there were by amplifying reference gene primers. Repertoires were generated with immunoSEQ multiplex PCR, while TCRdb's copy carries only in-frame clones and drops some. D and trimming come from the DNA, and the V and J calls and clone size come from that table. Of 150,000 to 200,000 clones listed, about 84% are singletons. This specimen belongs to a study of blood T cell repertoires in COVID-19. Study details: Italy, Spain and the United States were the sources of the convalescent and acute COVID-19 samples. Sample material is recorded as cDNA or gDNA derived from T cells, B-cell-depleted T cells, or PBMCs.

The sequencing input was peripheral blood. The clonotype comes from a woman in her 30s with acute or convalescent COVID-19.

The CDR3 is CASSSRGRIDGYTF. The DNA of the CDR3 is TGTGCCAGTAGTAGCAGGGGGCGAATTGATGGCTACACCTTC. The chain combines TRBV19 with TRBJ1-2; TRBD1 matches at 8 bases. The length of the CDR3 is 14 residues. The V gene end was trimmed by 4 bases and the J gene end by 6 bases; junction bases not matched to a gene: 7. Germline V CDR1 and CDR2: LNHDA, SQIVND (reference sequence).